A single sample is the source of the 11 T cell receptor beta chains below, sequenced in a study of T cells in Graves' hyperthyroidism and ophthalmopathy. Amplification targeted TCR beta CDR3 regions from RNA transcripts. In the first-round RT-PCR of the TCR CDR3, the HTBI primer set was used. TCRdb redid the calling of the multiplex PCR reads with MiXCR, one entry per CDR3 protein. Among around 690,000 distinct CDR3 sequences, roughly a sixth were seen once, and the ten largest hold roughly 15%. Sequenced: blood. The receptor set was obtained from a man aged 45-65 years with Graves' hyperthyroidism.

J is TRBJ2-5 and V is TRBV7-2, with TRBD2 identical over 14 bases. The V and J ends lost 5 bases and 5 bases, in that order; junction bases with no gene match: 7. This CDR3 comprises 16 residues. Germline V gives CDR1 SGHTA, CDR2 FQGNSA. The CDR3 loop reads CASSPWTSGRRETQYF. DNA for the CDR3: TGTGCCAGCAGCCCCTGGACTAGCGGGAGGAGGGAGACCCAGTACTTC.

The V call is TRBV11-2, the J call TRBJ2-3; D gene ambiguous. The CDR3 contains 15 residues. Germline V gene lookup returns CDR1 SGHAT and CDR2 FQNNGV. V lost 2 bases, J lost 1 base, and 10 bases lay in between. The CDR3 DNA is TGTGCCAGCAGCTTAAATAGGCAGGGCACAGATACGCAGTATTTT. Its protein is CASSLNRQGTDTQYF.

The chain links TRBV27 to TRBJ2-7; D uncertain. Trimming pared 10 bases from V and 4 bases from J, leaving 17 bases between. Looked up from germline, CDR1 is MNHEY and CDR2 is SMNVEV (reference sequence). The CDR3 loop spans 13 amino acids. CDR3 loop: CATQTAGGYEQYF. In DNA, the CDR3 is TGTGCCACCCAGACCGCAGGTGGATACGAGCAGTACTTC.

This clonotype was detected a few times. The chain joins TRBV20-1 to TRBJ2-7, with TRBD2 as a possible D gene (6 bases). The germline V gene encodes CDR1 DFQATT and CDR2 SNEGSKA (reference sequence). This CDR3 comprises 14 residues. V was shortened by 2 bases and J by 0 bases, with 11 bases between the two germline ends. The CDR3 loop is CSARSGTVSYEQYF. The CDR3 nucleotides read TGCAGTGCTAGATCAGGGACTGTCTCCTACGAGCAGTACTTC.

This clonotype has more than one count but fewer than ten. The chain recombines TRBV28 with TRBJ1-1; D is possibly TRBD1 (6 bases). V was trimmed by 8 bases and J by 4 bases, leaving 17 bases between them. Germline V lookup: CDR1 MDHEN, CDR2 SYDVKM. This CDR3 has 14 residues. CDR3 nucleotide sequence: TGTGCCAGCCAGTTTGTACAGGGTGCCACTGAAGCTTTCTTT. It encodes CASQFVQGATEAFF. The full variable domain, in which reference TRBV28 and TRBJ1-1 provide the parts outside the CDR3, is DVKVTQSSRYLVKRTGEKVFLECVQDMDHENMFWYRQDPGLGLRLIYFSYDVKMKEKGDIPEGYSVSREKKERFSLILESASTNQTSMYLCASQFVQGATEAFFGQGTRLTVV.

This clonotype was counted a few times. The chain has TRBV6-1 and TRBJ1-4; possibly TRBD1 for D (5 bases). The V and J ends lost 9 bases and 3 bases respectively, with 14 bases between them. The CDR3 runs 14 residues. Germline-derived CDR1 and CDR2 are MNHNS and SASEGT. CDR3 residues: CASSDSRPNEKLFF. The CDR3 coding sequence is TGTGCCAGTAGCGACAGTCGACCTAATGAAAAACTGTTTTTT.

V is TRBV7-9 and J is TRBJ2-1, with a possible D match to TRBD2 (6 bases). Germline lookup yields CDR1 SEHNR and CDR2 FQNEAQ (reference sequence). The CDR3 has 15 residues. Between the trimmed V and J ends, which lost 6 bases and 2 bases, there was a span of 14 bases. The CDR3 here is CASRFFSGPYNEQFF. DNA for the CDR3: TGTGCCAGCAGGTTCTTTAGCGGCCCCTACAATGAGCAGTTCTTC. Looking up the rest from reference TRBV7-9 and TRBJ2-1 gives the full variable domain: DTGVSQNPRHKITKRGQNVTFRCDPISEHNRLYWYRQTLGQGPEFLTYFQNEAQLEKSRLLSDRFSAERPKGSFSTLEIQRTEQGDSAMYLCASRFFSGPYNEQFFGPGTRLTVL.

Many counts were recorded for this clonotype. The J gene is TRBJ2-5, the V gene TRBV11-2; D is unclear. Trimming shortened V by 0 bases and J by 2 bases, and 10 bases separated the two germline ends. CDR1 is SGHAT, CDR2 FQNNGV, per germline. The CDR3 has 15 residues. This chain's CDR3 is CASSLEPSVQETQYF. For the CDR3, the DNA is TGTGCCAGCAGCTTAGAGCCTAGTGTACAAGAGACCCAGTACTTC.

Note on this clonotype: With a much larger clone just one base away, this may be a read error. The chain links TRBV28 to TRBJ1-5; D may be TRBD1 (6 bases). CDR1 is MDHEN and CDR2 is SYDVKM in the germline V gene. The CDR3 is 16 amino acids. CDR3 region: CASSFTGGPSNQPRHF. Here the CDR3 DNA reads TGTGCCAGCAGTTTTACCGGGGGGCCTAGCAATCAGCCCCGGCATTTT.

This clonotype was recorded a few times. For the CDR3, the DNA is TGTGCCAGCAGCTTGGGTTCGGGAAAGTACTTC. It is translated as CASSLGSGKYF. The V call is TRBV5-8, the J call TRBJ2-7; D possibly corresponds to TRBD2 (5 bases). The CDR3 has 11 amino acids. Germline V gene sequence: CDR1 SGHTS, CDR2 YDEGEE. Trimming stripped 0 bases from V and 11 bases from J, with 9 bases between.

The chain is built from TRBV9 and TRBJ1-6, with D possibly TRBD1 on 6 matching bases. Trimming took off 2 bases at V and 4 bases at J, with 13 bases between the two ends. Germline lookup yields CDR1 SGDLS and CDR2 YYNGEE. The CDR3 consists of 16 residues. The chain's CDR3 is CASSVAGTSYNSPLHF. The CDR3, as DNA: TGTGCCAGCAGCGTGGCCGGGACATCGTATAATTCACCCCTCCACTTT.